The 32 T cell receptor beta chains listed next were all sequenced from one sample in a study of cytomegalovirus exposure and HLA in healthy donors. 13 Jbeta primers and 60 Vbeta primers were used for the PCR. Generated by immunoSEQ multiplex PCR, the TCRdb table keeps only in-frame clones and is missing some. The table lists tens of thousands of clones, 90% to 95% of them singletons. Sequenced material: PBMCs. The source of these receptors is a woman aged 18-29 years in good health and CMV-seronegative.

The V and J genes are TRBV6-5 and TRBJ2-7, with D possibly matching TRBD1 (5 bases). Germline CDR1 MNHEY, CDR2 SVGAGI. V was trimmed by 5 bases and J by 6 bases, leaving 17 bases between them. CDR3 length equals 14 residues. The CDR3 sequence: CASSTGSPRGEQYF. The CDR3, as DNA: TGTGCCAGCAGTACAGGTTCGCCAAGAGGCGAGCAGTACTTC.

V is TRBV30 and J is TRBJ2-1, with TRBD2 matching over 8 bases. The CDR3 has 11 residues. Germline CDR1 and CDR2: GTSNPN and SVGIG (reference sequence). The trim removed 3 bases at V and 15 bases at J, leaving 7 bases unmatched. In DNA form, the CDR3 reads TGTGCCTGGAGCCTGAAAACTAGCGGGTTCTTC. Encoded protein: CAWSLKTSGFF. Full variable domain (outside the CDR3, taken from reference TRBV30 and TRBJ2-1): SQTIHQWPATLVQPVGSPLSLECTVEGTSNPNLYWYRQAAGRGLQLLFYSVGIGQISSEVPQNLSASRPQDRQFILSSKKLLLSDSGFYLCAWSLKTSGFFGPGTRLTVL.

The chain is built from TRBV29-1 and TRBJ1-2; 7 bases are shared with TRBD1. V shed 4 bases and J 4 bases; nucleotides not matched to a gene: 9. The CDR3 is 14 residues long. Germline CDR1 SQVTM, CDR2 ANQGSEA. DNA for the CDR3: TGCAGCGTTGGAGTTGGGACAGCCGTCTATGGCTACACCTTC. Protein sequence: CSVGVGTAVYGYTF.

This chain links TRBV5-1 with TRBJ2-1, with 7 nucleotides matching TRBD1. V trimming: 4 bases; J trimming: 2 bases; junction bases outside the gene matches: 9. CDR1 is SGHRS, CDR2 YFSETQ, per germline. The CDR3 length is 16 residues. CDR3 in DNA: TGCGCCAGCAGCCCGGTGGACAGGATCGCCTACAATGAGCAGTTCTTC. Translating it yields CASSPVDRIAYNEQFF.

The chain has TRBV21-1 and TRBJ2-1; no check of the table's D call, TRBD2, against the DNA was made. TRBV21-1 is listed as a pseudogene. The CDR3 consists of 16 residues. In DNA, the CDR3 is TGTGCCAGCAGCAAAGTGGCGCGGGAGGGCTCGGATGAGCAGTTCTTC. Protein sequence: CASSKVAREGSDEQFF.

The V and J genes are TRBV4-1 and TRBJ1-2; D remains unclear. This CDR3 comprises 14 residues. Deletions cut 1 base from V and 6 bases from J, with 12 bases between. Germline loops: CDR1 MGHRA, CDR2 YSYEKL. DNA for the CDR3: TGCGCCAGCAGCCAAGTGGTGGGGAGGGATGGCTACACCTTC. Amino acids: CASSQVVGRDGYTF.

The J gene is TRBJ2-7, the V gene TRBV28; D may be TRBD1 (7 bases). The V end lost 5 bases, the J end lost 2 bases, and 13 bases lay between the germline ends. The CDR3 extends over 14 amino acids. In germline, CDR1 is MDHEN, CDR2 SYDVKM. CDR3 amino acids: CASSVQGGPYEQYF. CDR3 bases: TGTGCCAGCAGTGTCCAGGGGGGCCCCTACGAGCAGTACTTC.

The chain links TRBV28 to TRBJ1-4, with a tentative D call TRBD1 (6 bases). Trimming shortened V by 5 bases and J by 4 bases, and 17 bases separated the two germline ends. CDR1 is MDHEN and CDR2 is SYDVKM in the germline V gene. The CDR3 extends over 16 amino acids. The chain's CDR3 is CASSPSTDRYNEKLFF. CDR3 coding DNA: TGTGCCAGCAGTCCTAGTACGGACAGATATAATGAAAAACTGTTTTTT. The full variable domain, completed using reference TRBV28 and TRBJ1-4, is DVKVTQSSRYLVKRTGEKVFLECVQDMDHENMFWYRQDPGLGLRLIYFSYDVKMKEKGDIPEGYSVSREKKERFSLILESASTNQTSMYLCASSPSTDRYNEKLFFGSGTQLSVL.

The V gene is TRBV19, the J gene TRBJ2-3; the match to TRBD2 covers 7 bases. This CDR3 has 14 residues. Trimming cost V 4 bases and J 5 bases; bases outside gene matches: 6. Per the germline V gene, CDR1 is LNHDA and CDR2 is SQIVND (reference sequence). The DNA of the CDR3 is TGTGCCAGTAGTACTGCGGGAGTTGGAGATACGCAGTATTTT. It specifies CASSTAGVGDTQYF.

Only one count was recorded for this clone. The chain combines TRBV6-6 with TRBJ2-7, with 8 bases identical to TRBD1. The germline V gene has CDR1 MNHNY and CDR2 SVGAGI (reference sequence). The CDR3 length is 13 residues. V gave up 5 bases and J gave up 2 bases; unmatched junction bases: 2. The CDR3: CASSRGQAYEQYF. As DNA, the CDR3 is TGTGCCAGCAGTCGGGGACAGGCCTACGAGCAGTACTTC.

The J gene is TRBJ1-4, the V gene TRBV11-2, with 11 positions matching TRBD1. Germline CDR1 reads SGHAT; CDR2 reads FQNNGV. CDR3 length: 17 amino acids. The ends lost 5 bases at V and 2 bases at J; junction bases unmatched: 7. CDR3 bases: TGTGCCAGCAGCCCGGGACAGGGGGTCGTGACTAATGAAAAACTGTTTTTT. It specifies CASSPGQGVVTNEKLFF.

The gene calls are TRBV29-1 and TRBJ2-1; D may be TRBD2 (6 bases). V gave up 5 bases and J gave up 4 bases, with 6 bases separating them. This CDR3 has 11 amino acids. Germline V CDR1 and CDR2: SQVTM, ANQGSEA. CDR3 DNA sequence: TGCAGCGTTCGGGAGTACAATGAGCAGTTCTTC. Translating gives CSVREYNEQFF.

The rearrangement links TRBV5-4 to TRBJ1-1; D gene ambiguous. Germline values: CDR1 SGHNT, CDR2 YYREEE (reference sequence). The CDR3 length is 15 residues. V was clipped by 1 base and J by 1 base, with 11 bases between them. The CDR3 sequence is CASSLRGARNTEAFF. In DNA, the CDR3 is TGTGCCAGCAGCTTGAGAGGAGCCCGGAACACTGAAGCTTTCTTT.

V and J are TRBV27 and TRBJ2-7, with D possibly being TRBD2 (5 bases). This CDR3 is built from 14 residues. Germline assignment: CDR1 MNHEY and CDR2 SMNVEV (reference sequence). V lost 3 bases and J lost 6, with 15 bases in between. CDR3 residues: CASSFKAVWGEQYF. As DNA, the CDR3 is TGTGCCAGCAGTTTCAAAGCGGTTTGGGGCGAGCAGTACTTC.

The chain uses TRBV5-1 and TRBJ1-3, with TRBD1 as a possible D gene (5 bases). In germline, CDR1 is SGHRS, CDR2 YFSETQ. Trimming pared 3 bases from V and 0 bases from J, leaving 16 bases between. The CDR3 sequence is 17 residues long. The CDR3 DNA follows: TGCGCCAGCAGCTCGGCTACCAGGGAAGTCTCTGGAAACACCATATATTTT. Residues: CASSSATREVSGNTIYF. The full variable domain, in which reference TRBV5-1 and TRBJ1-3 provide the parts outside the CDR3, is KAGVTQTPRYLIKTRGQQVTLSCSPISGHRSVSWYQQTPGQGLQFLFEYFSETQRNKGNFPGRFSGRQFSNSRSEMNVSTLELGDSALYLCASSSATREVSGNTIYFGEGSWLTVV.

The chain couples TRBV5-1 to TRBJ2-5; D call uncertain. Between the trimmed V and J ends, which lost 0 bases and 2 bases, there was a span of 8 bases. The CDR3 contains 14 residues. CDR1 is SGHRS and CDR2 is YFSETQ in the germline V gene. CDR3 sequence: CASSLGSLQETQYF. The CDR3 nucleotides read TGCGCCAGCAGCTTGGGTAGTTTACAAGAGACCCAGTACTTC.

The gene calls are TRBV2 and TRBJ2-3; D is possibly TRBD2 (6 bases). The germline CDR1 and CDR2 sequences are SNHLY and FYNNEI. The V end was cut by 4 bases, the J end by 2 bases, with 19 bases between. The CDR3 runs to 17 residues. The CDR3 reads CASSAPGLPPPTDTQYF. The CDR3 coding sequence is TGTGCCAGCAGTGCACCGGGACTTCCACCTCCCACAGATACGCAGTATTTT.

This clone was seen just once. The CDR3 reads CALNQRGRGNHSTDTQYF. The CDR3 region has the DNA TGTGCCCTCAATCAGAGGGGCAGGGGAAACCATAGCACAGATACGCAGTATTTT. The chain employs TRBV2 and TRBJ2-3; TRBD1 is a possible D gene (6 bases). Trimming stripped 11 bases from V and 0 bases from J, with 27 bases between. This CDR3 is 18 amino acids long. The germline gives CDR1 SNHLY, CDR2 FYNNEI.

This chain's CDR3 is CASSLPGRASYNEQFF. Here the CDR3 DNA reads TGTGCCAGCAGCTTACCCGGGAGGGCCTCCTACAATGAGCAGTTCTTC. This chain joins TRBV7-9 and TRBJ2-1, with 8 nucleotides matching TRBD2. The CDR3 totals 16 residues. The V gene end was trimmed by 2 bases and the J gene end by 0 bases; junction bases not matched to a gene: 3. Per germline, CDR1 SEHNR and CDR2 FQNEAQ (reference sequence). The whole variable domain, filled in from reference TRBV7-9 and TRBJ2-1, reads DTGVSQNPRHKITKRGQNVTFRCDPISEHNRLYWYRQTLGQGPEFLTYFQNEAQLEKSRLLSDRFSAERPKGSFSTLEIQRTEQGDSAMYLCASSLPGRASYNEQFFGPGTRLTVL.

The chain has TRBV6-6 and TRBJ1-2; 10 bases are shared with TRBD1. After removal of 4 bases from V and 2 bases from J, the junction contained 7 bases not matched to a gene. The CDR3 covers 16 residues. Germline V lookup: CDR1 MNHNY, CDR2 SVGAGI (reference sequence). CDR3 coding DNA: TGTGCCAGCAGTTCCCCGGACAGGGGGTCCAACTATGGCTACACCTTC. It translates to CASSSPDRGSNYGYTF.

The rearrangement joins TRBV29-1 to TRBJ1-2, with D unclear. CDR3 length: 15 amino acids. Germline lookup yields CDR1 SQVTM and CDR2 ANQGSEA. The V and J ends lost 5 bases and 4 bases respectively, with 20 bases between them. CDR3 DNA: TGCAGCGTTAACAGCCGCCGAGAGGGCGGCTATGGCTACACCTTC. This sequence encodes CSVNSRREGGYGYTF.

This clone was recorded a few times. CDR3 in amino acids: CASGNLGAPGGNTIYF. DNA for the CDR3: TGTGCCAGCGGAAACCTGGGGGCGCCGGGTGGAAACACCATATATTTT. The chain combines TRBV6-6 with TRBJ1-3, with D perhaps TRBD1 (6 bases). V was cut by 8 bases and J by 3 bases, with 20 bases left in between. CDR1 and CDR2 from the germline V gene are MNHNY and SVGAGI (reference sequence). CDR3 length: 16 amino acids.

CDR3 region: CASSLPGPREPTEAFF. The CDR3, as DNA: TGTGCCAGCAGTTTACCCGGGCCTAGGGAGCCCACTGAAGCTTTCTTT. The chain couples TRBV5-4 to TRBJ1-1; no definite D call. The CDR3 spans 16 residues. V lost 5 bases, J lost 4 bases, and 21 bases lay in between. Germline V CDR1 and CDR2: SGHNT, YYREEE (reference sequence).

The V call is TRBV14, the J call TRBJ2-7; 7 bases fit TRBD2. Germline V gene sequence: CDR1 SGHDN, CDR2 FVKESK. The CDR3 extends over 15 amino acids. The V and J ends lost 4 bases and 3 bases, in that order; junction bases with no gene match: 9. The CDR3, as DNA: TGTGCCAGCAGCCCTCTGGCGGGGGTAATCTACGAGCAGTACTTC. Amino acid sequence: CASSPLAGVIYEQYF.

This clone appeared once. This chain links TRBV28 with TRBJ2-7, with D maybe TRBD2 (6 bases). This CDR3 spans 12 amino acids. The V end lost 2 bases, the J end lost 6 bases, and 8 bases lay between the germline ends. From germline, CDR1 is MDHEN and CDR2 SYDVKM. The CDR3 spells CASSLGGGEQYF. The CDR3 coding sequence is TGTGCCAGCAGTTTAGGGGGAGGCGAGCAGTACTTC.

The rearrangement joins TRBV5-1 to TRBJ2-5, with D perhaps TRBD2 (5 bases). The CDR3 covers 15 residues. Germline loops: CDR1 SGHRS, CDR2 YFSETQ. Trimming pared 2 bases from V and 5 bases from J, leaving 16 bases between. The CDR3 spells CASSFEGRDWETQYF. CDR3 nucleotide sequence: TGCGCCAGCAGCTTCGAGGGAAGGGATTGGGAGACCCAGTACTTC.

The gene calls are TRBV6-4 and TRBJ2-1; a weak D match, TRBD2 (6 bases). CDR3 length: 14 residues. Germline CDR1 and CDR2: MRHNA and SNTAGT. With 2 bases removed from V and 9 bases from J, the gap between germline ends came to 14 bases. As DNA, the CDR3 is TGTGCCAGCAGTGACGGGTCGGCGGGAAGTGAGCAGTTCTTC. Its translation: CASSDGSAGSEQFF.

As DNA, the CDR3 is TGCGCCAGCAGCCAAGAGGAACAGGGCCGCAATCAGCCCCAGCATTTT. Its protein product is CASSQEEQGRNQPQHF. The gene calls are TRBV4-1 and TRBJ1-5; perhaps TRBD1 as D (6 bases). CDR1 is MGHRA and CDR2 is YSYEKL in the germline V gene. This CDR3 contains 16 residues. The V end was cut by 0 bases, the J end by 2 bases, with 11 bases between.

This clone appeared once. The chain is built from TRBV19 and TRBJ1-1; D may be TRBD1 (6 bases). Germline CDR1 is LNHDA and CDR2 is SQIVND (reference sequence). The CDR3 runs to 12 residues. V dropped 6 bases and J dropped 5 bases, with 10 bases sitting between them. The CDR3 region has the DNA TGTGCCAGTAGACACCAGGGGACTGAAGCTTTCTTT. Its protein is CASRHQGTEAFF.

The chain couples TRBV27 to TRBJ1-2, with TRBD1 matching 7 bases. This CDR3 is built from 14 residues. V shed 5 bases and J 5 bases; nucleotides not matched to a gene: 8. Germline assignment: CDR1 MNHEY and CDR2 SMNVEV (reference sequence). The CDR3 reads CASSPDRVGYGYTF. Here the CDR3 DNA reads TGTGCCAGCAGTCCCGACAGGGTGGGATATGGCTACACCTTC.

The rearrangement links TRBV5-1 to TRBJ2-7; 10 nucleotides agree with TRBD2. The V gene's germline CDR1 is SGHRS and CDR2 YFSETQ. V lost 0 bases and J lost 7; bases outside the gene matches: 10. The CDR3 consists of 16 residues. This chain's CDR3 is CASSLVPSGSGEEQYF. In DNA form, the CDR3 reads TGCGCCAGCAGCTTGGTGCCTAGCGGGAGTGGTGAAGAGCAGTACTTC.

The J gene is TRBJ2-5, the V gene TRBV4-3; 7 bases line up with TRBD2. The J call may be in error: the DNA end matches TRBJ2-7 better. This CDR3 comprises 16 residues. The germline CDR1 and CDR2 sequences are LGHNA and YSLEER. The CDR3 loop is CASSQDLSGNPYEQYF. CDR3 nucleotides: TGCGCCAGCAGCCAAGACCTCAGCGGGAACCCCTACGAGCAGTACTTC.